These 12 T cell receptor beta chains share one sample of origin, sequenced in a study of vaccination effects on CD4 cells after COVID-19. Sequenced by immunoSEQ multiplex PCR; TCRdb stores in-frame clones only, minus some. The table records approximately 30,000 clones, roughly two thirds of them present only once. Antigen-specific CD4+ T cells were first expanded with viral peptide pools by the ViraFEST assay and only then sequenced. The culture ran for around nine days before CD4+ T cells were isolated. No antigen has been assigned to these receptors. The input for sequencing was CD4+ T cells from PBMCs cultured with HCoV-229E spike peptides, taken before COVID-19 vaccination. These receptor sequences come from a human donor who received a COVID-19 vaccine.

The CDR3 DNA follows: TGTGCCAGCAGTTTGGGGTTTAATGAAAAACTGTTTTTT. This encodes CASSLGFNEKLFF. The chain combines TRBV27 with TRBJ1-4; D remains ambiguous. Trimming cost V 3 bases and J 4 bases, with 6 bases left between them. There are 13 residues in the CDR3. The germline V gene encodes CDR1 MNHEY and CDR2 SMNVEV (reference sequence).

The V and J genes are TRBV2 and TRBJ2-1, with TRBD2 matching over 7 bases. Germline-derived CDR1 and CDR2 are SNHLY and FYNNEI. The CDR3 spans 13 residues. The CDR3 loop is CTLSTSPYNEQFF. The CDR3 DNA is TGTACCCTATCGACTAGCCCCTACAATGAGCAGTTCTTC.

The chain joins TRBV5-4 to TRBJ2-3; 9 positions agree with TRBD2. Looked up from germline, CDR1 is SGHNT and CDR2 is YYREEE (reference sequence). This CDR3 comprises 18 residues. With V trimmed by 0 bases and J by 1 base, 9 bases remained unmatched. CDR3 region: CASSLEISGRRRTDTQYF. The CDR3 DNA reads TGTGCCAGCAGCTTGGAGATTAGCGGGAGACGGCGCACAGATACGCAGTATTTT. Filled out from reference TRBV5-4 and TRBJ2-3, the complete variable domain reads ETGVTQSPTHLIKTRGQQVTLRCSSQSGHNTVSWYQQALGQGPQFIFQYYREEENGRGNFPPRFSGLQFPNYSSELNVNALELDDSALYLCASSLEISGRRRTDTQYFGPGTRLTVL.

This chain's CDR3 is CASSPRGGTGNQPQHF. The CDR3, as DNA: TGTGCCAGCAGCCCCCGCGGGGGGACGGGCAATCAGCCCCAGCATTTT. The rearrangement joins TRBV7-2 to TRBJ1-5, with D tentatively TRBD1 (5 bases). In germline, CDR1 is SGHTA, CDR2 FQGNSA. V was pared by 5 bases and J by 2 bases, with 16 bases between. CDR3 length: 16 residues.

V and J are TRBV5-1 and TRBJ2-5, with D possibly TRBD2 on 6 matching bases. The CDR3 is made up of 14 amino acids. The germline CDR1 and CDR2 sequences are SGHRS and YFSETQ. The V end was cut by 4 bases, the J end by 1 base, with 11 bases between. CDR3 in amino acids: CASSRLTSQETQYF. CDR3 DNA sequence: TGCGCCAGCAGCCGCTTGACTAGCCAAGAGACCCAGTACTTC.

This clone was recorded a few times. The chain combines TRBV6-1 with TRBJ1-1; D may be TRBD1 (5 bases). CDR1 MNHNS and CDR2 SASEGT come from the germline V gene. V dropped 3 bases and J dropped 1 base, with 12 bases sitting between them. The CDR3 extends over 15 amino acids. The CDR3 here is CASSEARDWNTEAFF. CDR3 DNA: TGTGCCAGCAGTGAGGCACGGGACTGGAACACTGAAGCTTTCTTT.

The chain recombines TRBV3-1 (or the pseudogene TRBV3-2) with TRBJ1-6; no definite D call. The CDR3 is 13 amino acids. Germline-derived CDR1 and CDR2 are LGHDT and YNNKEL (reference sequence). Trimming removed 4 bases at V and 7 bases at J, with 8 bases between. CDR3 region: CASSPDGNSPLHF. The CDR3 DNA reads as TGTGCCAGCAGCCCGGACGGGAATTCACCCCTCCACTTT.

The chain is built from TRBV7-2 and TRBJ2-3, with 8 nucleotides matching TRBD2. This CDR3 region has 16 residues. Germline V gene lookup returns CDR1 SGHTA and CDR2 FQGNSA. V gave up 1 base and J gave up 2 bases; unmatched junction bases: 5. The CDR3 coding sequence is TGTGCCAGCAGCTTAGGTTACGGGGGGGCCACAGATACGCAGTATTTT. Its protein is CASSLGYGGATDTQYF. The variable domain in full, with the rest retrieved from reference TRBV7-2 and TRBJ2-3, is GAGVSQSPSNKVTEKGKDVELRCDPISGHTALYWYRQSLGQGLEFLIYFQGNSAPDKSGLPSDRFSAERTGGSVSTLTIQRTQQEDSAVYLCASSLGYGGATDTQYFGPGTRLTVL.

This rearrangement joins TRBV7-2 to TRBJ2-3; possible D gene TRBD2, 6 bases. This CDR3 has 17 amino acids. The V end lost 5 bases, the J end lost 2 bases, and 20 bases lay between the germline ends. The germline V gene has CDR1 SGHTA and CDR2 FQGNSA. This CDR3 reads CASSPGWTTQFTDTQYF. The CDR3 DNA reads TGTGCCAGCAGCCCAGGTTGGACTACCCAATTCACAGATACGCAGTATTTT.

The V and J genes are TRBV9 and TRBJ2-1; the D is unclear. The CDR3 is made up of 11 amino acids. V was pared by 4 bases and J by 6 bases, with 5 bases between. Per germline, CDR1 SGDLS and CDR2 YYNGEE. The CDR3 loop is CASSSANEQFF. DNA of the CDR3: TGTGCCAGCAGCTCGGCCAATGAGCAGTTCTTC.

J is TRBJ1-6 and V is TRBV15; D not resolved. Trimming left V 0 bases short and J 7 bases short, with 7 bases between. The CDR3 runs 14 residues. CDR1 is LNHNV and CDR2 is YYDKDF in the germline V gene (reference sequence). The CDR3 loop is CATSRDPRNSPLHF. The CDR3 nucleotides are TGTGCCACCAGCAGAGATCCGAGAAATTCACCCCTCCACTTT. Filled out from reference TRBV15 and TRBJ1-6, the complete variable domain reads DAMVIQNPRYQVTQFGKPVTLSCSQTLNHNVMYWYQQKSSQAPKLLFHYYDKDFNNEADTPDNFQSRRPNTSFCFLDIRSPGLGDTAMYLCATSRDPRNSPLHFGNGTRLTVT.

The genes are TRBV14 and TRBJ2-1; D call uncertain. There are 11 residues in the CDR3. Germline CDR1 SGHDN, CDR2 FVKESK. V was clipped by 0 bases and J by 10 bases, with 4 bases between them. The CDR3 sequence: CASSQDTEQFF. DNA of the CDR3: TGTGCCAGCAGCCAAGATACAGAGCAGTTCTTC.